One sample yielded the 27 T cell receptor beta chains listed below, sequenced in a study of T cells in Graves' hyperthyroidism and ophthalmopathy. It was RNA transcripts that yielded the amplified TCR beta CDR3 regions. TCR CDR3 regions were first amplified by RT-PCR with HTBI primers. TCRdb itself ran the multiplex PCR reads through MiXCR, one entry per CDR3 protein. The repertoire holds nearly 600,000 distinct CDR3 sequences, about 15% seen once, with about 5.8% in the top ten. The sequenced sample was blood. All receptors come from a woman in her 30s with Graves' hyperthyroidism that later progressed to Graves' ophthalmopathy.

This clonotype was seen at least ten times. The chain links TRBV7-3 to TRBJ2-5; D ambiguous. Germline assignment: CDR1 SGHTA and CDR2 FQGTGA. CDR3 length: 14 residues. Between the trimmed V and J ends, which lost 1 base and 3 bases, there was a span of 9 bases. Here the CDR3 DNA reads TGTGCCAGCAGCTTAAGCTATTTCGAAGAGACCCAGTACTTC. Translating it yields CASSLSYFEETQYF. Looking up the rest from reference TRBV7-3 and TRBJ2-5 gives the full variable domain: GAGVSQTPSNKVTEKGKYVELRCDPISGHTALYWYRQSLGQGPEFLIYFQGTGAADDSGLPNDRFFAVRPEGSVSTLKIQRTERGDSAVYLCASSLSYFEETQYFGPGTRLLVL.

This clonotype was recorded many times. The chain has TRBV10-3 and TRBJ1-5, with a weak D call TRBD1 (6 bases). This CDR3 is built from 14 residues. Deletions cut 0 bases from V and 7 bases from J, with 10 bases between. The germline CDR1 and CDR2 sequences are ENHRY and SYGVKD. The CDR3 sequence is CAISESGDNQPQHF. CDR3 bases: TGTGCCATCAGTGAGTCAGGGGACAACCAGCCCCAGCATTTT.

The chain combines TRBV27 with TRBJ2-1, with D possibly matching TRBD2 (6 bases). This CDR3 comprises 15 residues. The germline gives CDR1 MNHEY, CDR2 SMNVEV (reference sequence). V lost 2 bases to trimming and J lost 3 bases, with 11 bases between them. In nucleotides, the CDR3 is TGTGCCAGCAGTTTAGGCTCGACTAGCTACAATGAGCAGTTCTTC. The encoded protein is CASSLGSTSYNEQFF.

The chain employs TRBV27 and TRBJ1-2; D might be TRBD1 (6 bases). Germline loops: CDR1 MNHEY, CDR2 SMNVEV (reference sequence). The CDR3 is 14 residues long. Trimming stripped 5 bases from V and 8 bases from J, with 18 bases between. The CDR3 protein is CASSPSSGGRGYTF. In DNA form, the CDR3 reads TGTGCCAGCAGTCCGTCGTCGGGGGGCAGGGGCTACACCTTC.

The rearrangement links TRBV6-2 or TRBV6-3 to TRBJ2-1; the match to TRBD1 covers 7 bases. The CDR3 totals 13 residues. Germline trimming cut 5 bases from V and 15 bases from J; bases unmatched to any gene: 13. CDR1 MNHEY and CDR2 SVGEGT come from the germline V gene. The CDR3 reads CASSNRQGEGGFF. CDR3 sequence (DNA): TGTGCCAGCAGTAACCGACAGGGTGAGGGCGGGTTCTTC.

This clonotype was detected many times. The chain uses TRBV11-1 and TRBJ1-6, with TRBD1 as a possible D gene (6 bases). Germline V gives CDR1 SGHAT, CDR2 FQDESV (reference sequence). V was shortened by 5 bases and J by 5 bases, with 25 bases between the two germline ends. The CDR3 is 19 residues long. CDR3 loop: CASSLHGKQGGGNNSPLHF. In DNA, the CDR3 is TGTGCCAGCAGCCTCCACGGGAAACAGGGAGGCGGAAATAATTCACCCCTCCACTTT. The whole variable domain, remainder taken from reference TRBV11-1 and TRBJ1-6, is EAEVAQSPRYKITEKSQAVAFWCDPISGHATLYWYRQILGQGPELLVQFQDESVVDDSQLPKDRFSAERLKGVDSTLKIQPAELGDSAMYLCASSLHGKQGGGNNSPLHFGNGTRLTVT.

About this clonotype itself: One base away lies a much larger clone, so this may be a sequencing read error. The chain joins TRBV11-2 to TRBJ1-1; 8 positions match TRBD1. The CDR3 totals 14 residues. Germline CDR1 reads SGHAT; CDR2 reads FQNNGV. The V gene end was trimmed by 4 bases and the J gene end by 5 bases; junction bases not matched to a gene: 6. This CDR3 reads CASSSGQASTEAFF. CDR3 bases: TGTGCCAGCAGCTCGGGACAGGCGTCGACTGAAGCTTTCTTT.

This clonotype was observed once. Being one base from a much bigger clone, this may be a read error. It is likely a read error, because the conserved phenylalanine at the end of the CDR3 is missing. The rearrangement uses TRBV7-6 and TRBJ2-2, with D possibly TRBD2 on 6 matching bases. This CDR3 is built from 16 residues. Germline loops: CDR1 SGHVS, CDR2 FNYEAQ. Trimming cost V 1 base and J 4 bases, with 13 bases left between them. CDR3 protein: CASSLDGQGGTGELFS. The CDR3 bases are TGTGCCAGCAGCTTAGATGGCCAGGGAGGCACCGGGGAGCTGTTTTCT.

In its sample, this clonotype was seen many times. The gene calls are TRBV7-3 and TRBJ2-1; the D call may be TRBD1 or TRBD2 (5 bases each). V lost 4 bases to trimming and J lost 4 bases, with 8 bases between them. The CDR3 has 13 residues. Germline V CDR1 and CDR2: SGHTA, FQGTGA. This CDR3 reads CASSWGGYNEQFF. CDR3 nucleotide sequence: TGTGCCAGCAGCTGGGGCGGGTACAATGAGCAGTTCTTC.

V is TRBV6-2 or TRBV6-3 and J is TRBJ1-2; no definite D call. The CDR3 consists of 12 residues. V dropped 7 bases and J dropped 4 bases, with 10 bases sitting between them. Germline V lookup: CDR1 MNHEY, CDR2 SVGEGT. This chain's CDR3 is CASTNSAYGYTF. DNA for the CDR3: TGTGCCAGCACCAACTCCGCCTATGGCTACACCTTC.

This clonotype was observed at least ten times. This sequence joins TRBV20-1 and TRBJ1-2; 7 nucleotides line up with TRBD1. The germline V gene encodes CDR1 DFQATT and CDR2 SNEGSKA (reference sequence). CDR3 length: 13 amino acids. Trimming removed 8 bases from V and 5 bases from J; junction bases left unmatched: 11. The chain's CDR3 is CSLGGGGGYGYTF. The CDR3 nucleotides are TGCAGTTTAGGGGGAGGGGGCGGTTATGGCTACACCTTC.

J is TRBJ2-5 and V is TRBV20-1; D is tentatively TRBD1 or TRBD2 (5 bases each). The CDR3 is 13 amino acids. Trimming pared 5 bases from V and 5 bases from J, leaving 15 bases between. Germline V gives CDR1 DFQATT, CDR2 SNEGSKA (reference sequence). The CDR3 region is CSAPRDPGETQYF. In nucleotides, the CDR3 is TGCAGTGCTCCCCGGGACCCGGGGGAGACCCAGTACTTC.

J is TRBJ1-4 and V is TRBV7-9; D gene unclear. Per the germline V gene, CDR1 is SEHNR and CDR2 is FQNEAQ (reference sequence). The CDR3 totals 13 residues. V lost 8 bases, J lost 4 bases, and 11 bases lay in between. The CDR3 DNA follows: TGTGCCAGCTACGGACCGGTTAATGAAAAACTGTTTTTT. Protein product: CASYGPVNEKLFF. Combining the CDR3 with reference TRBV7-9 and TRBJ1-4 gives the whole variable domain DTGVSQNPRHKITKRGQNVTFRCDPISEHNRLYWYRQTLGQGPEFLTYFQNEAQLEKSRLLSDRFSAERPKGSFSTLEIQRTEQGDSAMYLCASYGPVNEKLFFGSGTQLSVL.

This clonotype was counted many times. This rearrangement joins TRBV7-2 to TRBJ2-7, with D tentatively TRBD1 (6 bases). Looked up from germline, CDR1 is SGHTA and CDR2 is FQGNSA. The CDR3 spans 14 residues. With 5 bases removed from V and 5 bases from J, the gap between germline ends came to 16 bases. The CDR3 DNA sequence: TGTGCCAGCAGCCTCTCCCCCCAGGGGCACGAGCAGTACTTC. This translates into CASSLSPQGHEQYF.

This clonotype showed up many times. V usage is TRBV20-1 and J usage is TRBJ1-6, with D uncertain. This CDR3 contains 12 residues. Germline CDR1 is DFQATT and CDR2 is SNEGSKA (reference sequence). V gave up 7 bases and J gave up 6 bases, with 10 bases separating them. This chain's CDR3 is CSVVAVNSPLHF. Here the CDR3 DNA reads TGCAGTGTCGTAGCCGTTAATTCACCCCTCCACTTT.

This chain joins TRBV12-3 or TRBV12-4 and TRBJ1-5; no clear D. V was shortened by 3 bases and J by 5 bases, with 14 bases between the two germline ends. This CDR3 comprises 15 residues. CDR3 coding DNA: TGTGCCAGCAGTTTGGGTGGGGAGGGCGATCAGCCCCAGCATTTT. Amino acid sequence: CASSLGGEGDQPQHF.

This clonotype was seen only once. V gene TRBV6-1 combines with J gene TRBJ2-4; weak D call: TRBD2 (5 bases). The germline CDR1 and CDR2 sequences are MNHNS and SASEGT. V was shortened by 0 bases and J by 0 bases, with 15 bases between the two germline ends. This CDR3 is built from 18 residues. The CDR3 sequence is CASSEAGRVGLAKNIQYF. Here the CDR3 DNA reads TGTGCCAGCAGTGAAGCTGGTAGGGTCGGACTAGCCAAAAACATTCAGTACTTC.

For the CDR3, the DNA is TGCAGCGCCGAGGGACTAGCGGGGGCTGATACGCAGTATTTT. It translates to CSAEGLAGADTQYF. The chain carries TRBV29-1 and TRBJ2-3; TRBD2 matches at 14 bases. This CDR3 contains 14 residues. Germline V gene lookup returns CDR1 SQVTM and CDR2 ANQGSEA. J gave up 6 bases and V 7 bases, and 6 bases lay outside the gene matches.

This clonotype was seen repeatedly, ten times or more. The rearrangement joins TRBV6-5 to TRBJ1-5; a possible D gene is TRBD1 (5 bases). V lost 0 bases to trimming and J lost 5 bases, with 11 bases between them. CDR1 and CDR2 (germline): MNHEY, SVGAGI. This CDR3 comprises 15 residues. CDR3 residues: CASSYSQGVDQPQHF. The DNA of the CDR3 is TGTGCCAGCAGTTACTCTCAGGGCGTCGATCAGCCCCAGCATTTT.

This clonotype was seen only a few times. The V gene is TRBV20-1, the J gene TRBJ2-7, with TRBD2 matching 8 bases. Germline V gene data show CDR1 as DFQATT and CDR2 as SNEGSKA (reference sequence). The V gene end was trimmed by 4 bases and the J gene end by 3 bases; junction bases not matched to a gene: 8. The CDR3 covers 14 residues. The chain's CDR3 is CSAITREAFYEQYF. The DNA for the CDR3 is TGCAGTGCTATAACGCGGGAGGCCTTCTACGAGCAGTACTTC.

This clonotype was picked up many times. This CDR3 reads CATSDFGGGVESYNEQFF. CDR3 nucleotides: TGTGCCACCAGTGATTTTGGGGGGGGGGTAGAATCCTACAATGAGCAGTTCTTC. The rearrangement joins TRBV24-1 to TRBJ2-1; 7 bases line up with TRBD2. This CDR3 has 18 residues. Germline values: CDR1 KGHDR, CDR2 SFDVKD. With V trimmed by 1 base and J by 1 base, 9 bases remained unmatched.

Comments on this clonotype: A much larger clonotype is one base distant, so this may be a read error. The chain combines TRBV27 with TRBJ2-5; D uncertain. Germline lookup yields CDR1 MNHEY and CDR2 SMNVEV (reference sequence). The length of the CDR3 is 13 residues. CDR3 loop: CDSSFQAWGTQYF. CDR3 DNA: TGTGACAGCAGTTTCCAGGCTTGGGGGACCCAGTACTTC.

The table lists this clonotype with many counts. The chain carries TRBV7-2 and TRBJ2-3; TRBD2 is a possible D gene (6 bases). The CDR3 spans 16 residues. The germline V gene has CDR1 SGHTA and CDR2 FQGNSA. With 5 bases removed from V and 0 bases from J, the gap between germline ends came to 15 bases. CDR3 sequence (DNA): TGTGCCAGCAGCCAATTCGGCGGGGCTAGCACAGATACGCAGTATTTT. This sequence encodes CASSQFGGASTDTQYF.

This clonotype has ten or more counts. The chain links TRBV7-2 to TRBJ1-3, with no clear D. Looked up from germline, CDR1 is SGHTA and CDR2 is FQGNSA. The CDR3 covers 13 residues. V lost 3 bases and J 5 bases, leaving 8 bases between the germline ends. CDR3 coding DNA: TGTGCCAGCAGCTTGCAGGCCAGAAACACCATATATTTT. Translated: CASSLQARNTIYF.

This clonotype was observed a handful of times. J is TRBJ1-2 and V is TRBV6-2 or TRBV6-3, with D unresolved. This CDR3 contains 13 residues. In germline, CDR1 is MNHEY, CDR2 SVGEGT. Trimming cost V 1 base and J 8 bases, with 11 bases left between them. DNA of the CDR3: TGTGCCAGCAGTTACTACAGAGAAGGGGGCTACACCTTC. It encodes CASSYYREGGYTF.

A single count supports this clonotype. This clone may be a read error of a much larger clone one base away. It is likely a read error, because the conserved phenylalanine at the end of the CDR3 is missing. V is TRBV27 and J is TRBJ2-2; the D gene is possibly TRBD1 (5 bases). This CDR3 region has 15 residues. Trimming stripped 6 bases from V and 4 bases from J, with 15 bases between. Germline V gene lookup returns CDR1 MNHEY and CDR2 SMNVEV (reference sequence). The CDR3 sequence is CASRGRAPGTGELFV. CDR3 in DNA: TGTGCCAGCAGGGGGCGAGCCCCGGGCACCGGGGAGCTGTTTGTT.

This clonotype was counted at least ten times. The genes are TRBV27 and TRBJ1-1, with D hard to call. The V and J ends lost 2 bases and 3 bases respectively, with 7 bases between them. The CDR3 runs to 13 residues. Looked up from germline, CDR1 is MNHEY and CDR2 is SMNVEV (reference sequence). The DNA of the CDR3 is TGTGCCAGCAGTTTAAGGGTTGACACTGAAGCTTTCTTT. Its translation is CASSLRVDTEAFF.